This TCR beta chain was documented in a study of T cells in tumors after PD-1 blockade. Looking at the study overall: Patients received pembrolizumab 200 mg every 3 weeks or cemiplimab 350 mg every 2 weeks.

The V segment lost 6 bases and the J segment 4 bases; nucleotides outside the gene matches: 4. This CDR3 comprises 13 residues. Profiled with immunoSEQ multiplex PCR; TCRdb holds only in-frame clones, not every one. The sample shows fewer than 5,000 clones, 65% to 70% of them seen only once. V usage is TRBV12-3 or TRBV12-4 and J usage is TRBJ1-1, with 8 bases fitting TRBD1. The clonotype was recovered from a human donor with cutaneous squamous cell carcinoma. The sequencing here drew on tumor tissue, taken before anti-PD-1 treatment. CDR3: CASRQGASTEAFF. The CDR3, as DNA: TGTGCCAGCAGGCAGGGGGCGAGCACTGAAGCTTTCTTT.